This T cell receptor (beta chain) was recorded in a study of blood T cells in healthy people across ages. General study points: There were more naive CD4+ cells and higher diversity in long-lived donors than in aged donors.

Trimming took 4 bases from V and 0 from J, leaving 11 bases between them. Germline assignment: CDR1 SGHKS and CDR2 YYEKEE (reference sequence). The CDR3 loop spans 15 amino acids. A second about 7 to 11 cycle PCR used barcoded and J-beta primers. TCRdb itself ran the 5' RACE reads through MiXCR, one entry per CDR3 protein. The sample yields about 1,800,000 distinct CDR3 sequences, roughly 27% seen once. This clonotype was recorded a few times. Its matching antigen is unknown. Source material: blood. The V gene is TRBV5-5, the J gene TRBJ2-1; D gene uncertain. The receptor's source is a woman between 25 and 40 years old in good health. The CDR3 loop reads CASSPFQSSYNEQFF. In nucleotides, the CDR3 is TGTGCCAGCAGCCCGTTCCAAAGCTCCTACAATGAGCAGTTCTTC.